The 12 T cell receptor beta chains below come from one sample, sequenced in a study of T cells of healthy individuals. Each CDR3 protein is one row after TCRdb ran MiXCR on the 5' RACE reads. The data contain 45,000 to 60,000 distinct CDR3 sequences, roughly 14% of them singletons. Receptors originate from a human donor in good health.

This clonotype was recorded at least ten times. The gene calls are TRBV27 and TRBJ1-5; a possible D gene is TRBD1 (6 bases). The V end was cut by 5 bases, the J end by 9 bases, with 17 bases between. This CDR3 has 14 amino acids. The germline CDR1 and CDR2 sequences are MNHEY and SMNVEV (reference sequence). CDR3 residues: CASSLRQVHGPQHF. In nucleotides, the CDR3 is TGTGCCAGCAGTCTCCGACAGGTCCACGGGCCCCAGCATTTT.

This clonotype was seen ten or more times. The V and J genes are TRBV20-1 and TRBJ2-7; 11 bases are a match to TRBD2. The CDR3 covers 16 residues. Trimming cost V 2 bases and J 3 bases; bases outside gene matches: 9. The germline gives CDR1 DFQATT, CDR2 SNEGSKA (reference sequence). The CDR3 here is CSARLHGTSGDYEQYF. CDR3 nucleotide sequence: TGCAGTGCTAGACTCCACGGGACTAGCGGTGACTACGAGCAGTACTTC.

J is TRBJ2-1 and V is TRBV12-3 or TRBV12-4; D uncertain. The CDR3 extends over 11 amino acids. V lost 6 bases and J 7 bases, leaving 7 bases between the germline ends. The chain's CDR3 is CASSTYNEQFF. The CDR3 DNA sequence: TGTGCCAGCAGCACGTATAATGAGCAGTTCTTC.

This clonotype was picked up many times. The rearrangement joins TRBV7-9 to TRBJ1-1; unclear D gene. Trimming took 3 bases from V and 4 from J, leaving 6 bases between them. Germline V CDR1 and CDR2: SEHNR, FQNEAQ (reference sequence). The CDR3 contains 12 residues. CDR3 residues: CASSFEGTEAFF. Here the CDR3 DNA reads TGTGCCAGCAGCTTTGAAGGCACTGAAGCTTTCTTT.

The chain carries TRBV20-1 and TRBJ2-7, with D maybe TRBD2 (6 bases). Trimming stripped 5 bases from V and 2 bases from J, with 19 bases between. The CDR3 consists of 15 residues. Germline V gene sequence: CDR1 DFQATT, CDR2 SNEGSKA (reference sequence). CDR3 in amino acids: CSAPSLRGTAYEQYF. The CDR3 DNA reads TGCAGTGCTCCGTCCCTCCGGGGGACGGCCTACGAGCAGTACTTC.

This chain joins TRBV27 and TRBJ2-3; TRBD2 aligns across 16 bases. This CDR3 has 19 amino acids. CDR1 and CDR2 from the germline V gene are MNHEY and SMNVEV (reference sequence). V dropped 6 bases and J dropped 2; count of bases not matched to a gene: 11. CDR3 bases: TGTGCCAGCAGCAAACCCTTGGGACTAGCGGGAGGGTACACAGATACGCAGTATTTT. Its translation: CASSKPLGLAGGYTDTQYF.

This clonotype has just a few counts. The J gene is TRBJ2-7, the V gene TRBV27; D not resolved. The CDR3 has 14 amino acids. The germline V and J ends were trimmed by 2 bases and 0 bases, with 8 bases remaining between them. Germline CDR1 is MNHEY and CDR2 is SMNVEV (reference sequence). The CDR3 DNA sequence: TGTGCCAGCAGTTTAAACTACCTCTCCTACGAGCAGTACTTC. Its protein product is CASSLNYLSYEQYF.

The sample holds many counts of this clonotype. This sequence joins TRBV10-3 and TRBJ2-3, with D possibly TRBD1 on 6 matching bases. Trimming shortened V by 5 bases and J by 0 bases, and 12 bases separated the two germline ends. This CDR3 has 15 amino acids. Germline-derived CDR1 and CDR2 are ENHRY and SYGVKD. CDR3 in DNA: TGTGCCATCAGTTTAGGACAGTCTAGCACAGATACGCAGTATTTT. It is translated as CAISLGQSSTDTQYF.

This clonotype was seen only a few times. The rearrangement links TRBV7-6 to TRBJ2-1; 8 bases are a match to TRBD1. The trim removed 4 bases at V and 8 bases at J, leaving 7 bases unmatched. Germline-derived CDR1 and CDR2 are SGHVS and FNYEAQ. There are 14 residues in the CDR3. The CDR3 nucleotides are TGTGCCAGCAGCTCGAATCAGGGGGCCGATGAGCAGTTCTTC. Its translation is CASSSNQGADEQFF.

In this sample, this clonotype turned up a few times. In nucleotides, the CDR3 is TGCGCCAGCAGCCAAGATGTACAGGGGGGAGGGTATGGCTACACCTTC. Its protein product is CASSQDVQGGGYGYTF. V and J are TRBV4-3 and TRBJ1-2, with 8 bases that match TRBD1. The V segment lost 0 bases and the J segment 5 bases; nucleotides outside the gene matches: 8. Germline loops: CDR1 LGHNA, CDR2 YSLEER. The CDR3 loop spans 16 amino acids.

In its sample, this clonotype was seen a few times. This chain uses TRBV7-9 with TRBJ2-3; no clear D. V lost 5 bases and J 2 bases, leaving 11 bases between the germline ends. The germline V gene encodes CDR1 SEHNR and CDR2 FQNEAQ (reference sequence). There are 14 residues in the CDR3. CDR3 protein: CASSAGVVTDTQYF. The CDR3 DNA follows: TGTGCCAGCAGCGCAGGCGTTGTCACAGATACGCAGTATTTT.

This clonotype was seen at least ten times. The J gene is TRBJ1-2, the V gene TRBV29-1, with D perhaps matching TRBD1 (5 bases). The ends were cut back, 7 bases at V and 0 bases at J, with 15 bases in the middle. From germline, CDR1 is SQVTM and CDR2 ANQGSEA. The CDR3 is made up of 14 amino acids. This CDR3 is CSAMNPGANYGYTF. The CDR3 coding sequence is TGCAGCGCCATGAATCCGGGGGCTAACTATGGCTACACCTTC.